A selection of T cell receptor beta chains follows, all from one sample in a study of T-cell memory formation after mild COVID-19. Each CDR3 protein gets one entry after TCRdb re-called the 5' RACE reads with MiXCR. The repertoire consists of about 180,000 distinct CDR3 sequences, with about a fifth occurring once and the leading ten covering 3.9%. Sequenced material: PBMCs or a T cell subset sorted from them (not recorded which). These receptors originate from a man between 18 and 29 years old who had mild COVID-19 (a few samples of this study predate the infection). Cell type and time point are not known. Each CDR3 is given with its conserved first and last residue. A D gene is named only where the DNA matches it firmly. Clone size is stated in some rows and not others, as once, few, many or a class when expanded.

D gene	V gene	J gene	clone size	CDR3 protein	CDR3 DNA
NA	TRBV6-2/TRBV6-3	TRBJ1-3	few	CASTGGLSGNTIYF	TGTGCCAGCACCGGAGGCCTCTCTGGAAACACCATATATTTT
NA	TRBV7-2	TRBJ2-6	few	CASSLERLGANVLTF	TGTGCCAGCAGCTTAGAGCGTCTTGGGGCCAACGTCCTGACTTTC
TRBD2	TRBV4-2	TRBJ2-3	NA	CASSQAGGQGTDTQYF	TGTGCCAGCAGCCAAGCGGGGGGGCAGGGGACAGATACGCAGTATTTT
TRBD1	TRBV7-6	TRBJ2-5	NA	CASSYRTGWTETQYF	TGTGCCAGCAGCTATAGGACAGGGTGGACAGAGACCCAGTACTTC
NA	TRBV5-6	TRBJ2-7	NA	CASSSIYEQYF	TGTGCCAGCAGCTCCATCTACGAGCAGTACTTC
NA	TRBV7-2	TRBJ1-1	NA	CASSSGGGNTEAFF	TGTGCCAGCAGCTCCGGAGGGGGGAACACTGAAGCTTTCTTT
NA	TRBV20-1	TRBJ1-2	NA	CSARFLQTYGYTF	TGCAGTGCTAGATTTTTGCAGACGTATGGCTACACCTTC
NA	TRBV9	TRBJ1-2	NA	CASSALSGPYGYTF	TGTGCCAGCAGCGCCCTCTCCGGGCCCTATGGCTACACCTTC
TRBD1	TRBV28	TRBJ2-4	few	CASSWGQSKNIQYF	TGTGCCAGCAGTTGGGGACAGAGTAAGAACATTCAGTACTTC
TRBD2	TRBV5-1	TRBJ2-5	NA	CASYQVGGLETQYF	TGCGCCAGCTATCAAGTCGGGGGGTTGGAGACCCAGTACTTC
NA	TRBV2	TRBJ1-4	once	CASSEQAGSTNEKLFF	TGTGCCAGCAGTGAACAAGCAGGATCAACTAATGAAAAACTGTTTTTT
NA	TRBV29-1	TRBJ2-4	few	CSVALTHDSWENIQYF	TGCAGCGTTGCGCTAACCCACGACAGTTGGGAGAACATTCAGTACTTC
TRBD1	TRBV7-2	TRBJ1-5	few	CASRGGGYNQPQHF	TGTGCCAGCAGGGGAGGGGGCTACAATCAGCCCCAGCATTTT
TRBD2	TRBV7-2	TRBJ2-1	many	CATIRGGLFRHEQFF	TGTGCCACCATCCGGGGGGGGTTATTTCGCCATGAGCAGTTCTTC
NA	TRBV5-1	TRBJ1-6	NA	CASSLGQGESPLHF	TGCGCCAGCAGCTTGGGGCAGGGCGAATCACCCCTCCACTTT
NA	TRBV6-5	TRBJ1-6	NA	CASRVRNNSPLHF	TGTGCCAGCAGAGTCCGAAATAATTCACCCCTCCACTTT
NA	TRBV5-1	TRBJ2-3	NA	CASSLLNTQYF	TGCGCCAGCAGCTTGTTAAATACGCAGTATTTT
NA	TRBV7-7	TRBJ2-5	NA	CASRHKRGTQYF	TGTGCTAGCCGCCATAAAAGGGGGACCCAGTACTTC
NA	TRBV28	TRBJ1-6	NA	CASGVSPLHF	TGTGCCAGCGGGGTTTCACCCCTCCACTTT
NA	TRBV5-1	TRBJ2-5	few	CASSLTAGQETQYF	TGCGCCAGCAGCTTGACGGCAGGGCAAGAGACCCAGTACTTC
NA	TRBV4-2	TRBJ1-2	NA	CASSQEVWRGGYTF	TGTGCCAGCAGCCAAGAAGTTTGGCGCGGAGGCTACACCTTC
NA	TRBV5-1	TRBJ2-3	NA	CASSWTSSTDTQYF	TGCGCCAGCAGCTGGACTTCTAGCACAGATACGCAGTATTTT
TRBD2	TRBV20-1	TRBJ2-3	NA	CSASSGGDTDTQYF	TGCAGTGCTAGCAGCGGGGGGGACACAGATACGCAGTATTTT
NA	TRBV18	TRBJ2-3	few	CASSPGVRDTQYF	TGTGCCAGCTCACCGGGCGTCCGGGATACGCAGTATTTT
NA	TRBV7-2	TRBJ2-3	NA	CASSRSSTDTQYF	TGTGCCAGCAGCCGTTCAAGCACAGATACGCAGTATTTT
TRBD1	TRBV6-2/TRBV6-3	TRBJ1-2	NA	CASTLQQGAYGYTF	TGTGCCAGCACCTTGCAGCAGGGGGCCTATGGCTACACCTTC
NA	TRBV7-2	TRBJ2-7	NA	CASRGNDRSYEQYF	TGTGCCAGCAGGGGGAATGACAGGTCCTACGAGCAGTACTTC
NA	TRBV29-1	TRBJ2-5	NA	CSVGAPATKETQYF	TGCAGCGTTGGCGCCCCAGCGACAAAAGAGACCCAGTACTTC
NA	TRBV27	TRBJ1-1	few	CASSVDEWDTEAFF	TGTGCCAGCAGTGTAGACGAGTGGGACACTGAAGCTTTCTTT
NA	TRBV10-3	TRBJ1-2	NA	CAITPGDRYGYTF	TGTGCCATCACTCCAGGGGATCGCTATGGCTACACCTTC
TRBD2	TRBV12-3/TRBV12-4	TRBJ2-2	many	CASSLGSGRTGELFF	TGTGCCAGCAGTTTAGGTAGCGGGCGCACCGGGGAGCTGTTTTTT
NA	TRBV5-1	TRBJ2-2	few	CASSLESLNTGELFF	TGCGCCAGCAGCTTGGAGTCCTTGAACACCGGGGAGCTGTTTTTT
NA	TRBV20-1	TRBJ2-2	few	CSASSINTGELFF	TGCAGTGCTAGCTCAATCAACACCGGGGAGCTGTTTTTT
TRBD1	TRBV29-1	TRBJ2-7	few	CSVSGQGSREQYF	TGCAGCGTTTCGGGACAGGGGTCACGCGAGCAGTACTTC
TRBD1	TRBV10-3	TRBJ1-1	few	CAISSGGAGTEAFF	TGTGCCATCAGTTCAGGGGGCGCGGGGACTGAAGCTTTCTTT
NA	TRBV7-9	TRBJ1-5	few	CASSSTGSNQPQHF	TGTGCCAGCAGCTCAACAGGTAGCAATCAGCCCCAGCATTTT
NA	TRBV5-1	TRBJ1-4	NA	CASSLGVGEKLFF	TGCGCCAGCAGCTTGGGGGTAGGGGAAAAACTGTTTTTT
NA	TRBV9	TRBJ2-3	few	CASSVVGGAGDTQYF	TGTGCCAGCAGCGTAGTGGGGGGGGCCGGAGATACGCAGTATTTT
NA	TRBV7-2	TRBJ2-4	NA	CASSLGKNIQYF	TGTGCCAGCAGCTTAGGGAAAAACATTCAGTACTTC